This entry lists 18 T cell receptor beta chains sequenced from one sample in a study of cytomegalovirus exposure and HLA in healthy donors. The PCR contained 60 Vbeta and 13 Jbeta primers. Some clones are missing from TCRdb's copy, which holds only in-frame ones; the method was immunoSEQ multiplex PCR. The profile shows 35,000 to 50,000 clones, 60% to 75% of them singletons. Source material: PBMCs. The source is a man aged 35 to 55 in good health and CMV-seronegative.

This clone appeared a few times. The V and J genes are TRBV5-1 and TRBJ2-5; D perhaps matches TRBD1 (7 bases). V dropped 0 bases and J dropped 5 bases, with 14 bases sitting between them. CDR3 length: 15 amino acids. Germline V lookup: CDR1 SGHRS, CDR2 YFSETQ. The CDR3 bases are TGCGCCAGCAGCTTGGCCCAGGGGGAGGCCGAGACCCAGTACTTC. It translates to CASSLAQGEAETQYF.

The chain has TRBV6-1 and TRBJ1-1; no clear D. The CDR3 totals 14 residues. V lost 5 bases and J 2 bases, leaving 12 bases between the germline ends. Per germline, CDR1 MNHNS and CDR2 SASEGT. In DNA form, the CDR3 reads TGTGCCAGCAGTTGGTGGCAGGCCAACACTGAAGCTTTCTTT. Its protein is CASSWWQANTEAFF.

V is TRBV30 and J is TRBJ2-7; maybe TRBD2 (5 bases). V was cut by 1 base and J by 5 bases, with 15 bases left in between. Germline CDR1 and CDR2: GTSNPN and SVGIG (reference sequence). The CDR3 totals 14 residues. The CDR3 DNA reads as TGTGCCTGGAGTGGCGGGCTAAGGCTGGACGAGCAGTACTTC. Its translation is CAWSGGLRLDEQYF.

This clone occurred a few times. The chain couples TRBV6-5 to TRBJ1-1, with TRBD1 matching 8 bases. The length of the CDR3 is 12 residues. V gave up 10 bases and J gave up 8 bases; unmatched junction bases: 9. Per the germline V gene, CDR1 is MNHEY and CDR2 is SVGAGI. The chain's CDR3 is CATWTGTKEAFF. The CDR3 nucleotides read TGTGCCACCTGGACAGGGACTAAGGAAGCTTTCTTT.

This clone was recorded a few times. DNA of the CDR3: TGTGCCAGCAGCTTAGAGATAGGGGTCTCCTACGAGCAGTACTTC. This gives the protein CASSLEIGVSYEQYF. The rearrangement links TRBV7-2 to TRBJ2-7, with D perhaps matching TRBD1 (5 bases). Germline V lookup: CDR1 SGHTA, CDR2 FQGNSA. Between the trimmed V and J ends, which lost 1 base and 0 bases, there was a span of 10 bases. This CDR3 contains 15 residues.

The genes are TRBV5-8 and TRBJ2-1; TRBD2 aligns across 15 bases. CDR3 size: 16 residues. CDR1 and CDR2 from the germline V gene are SGHTS and YDEGEE. Unmatched junction bases numbered 3, after V lost 7 bases and J lost 1 base. The CDR3 sequence: CASAGLAGGSYNEQFF. The DNA of the CDR3 is TGTGCCAGCGCGGGACTAGCGGGGGGTTCCTACAATGAGCAGTTCTTC.

The genes are TRBV4-2 and TRBJ2-5; weak D call: TRBD2 (7 bases). The germline V gene encodes CDR1 LGHNA and CDR2 YNFKEQ. V shed 0 bases and J shed 0 bases, with 14 bases lying between them. The CDR3 runs 17 residues. The CDR3 spells CASSQEGGARYQETQYF. Here the CDR3 DNA reads TGTGCCAGCAGCCAAGAGGGGGGGGCGAGGTACCAAGAGACCCAGTACTTC.

This clone has more than one count but fewer than ten. In DNA, the CDR3 is TGTGCCAGTAGTATAGAGGGCCGAACTAATGAAAAACTGTTTTTT. This translates into CASSIEGRTNEKLFF. The rearrangement joins TRBV19 to TRBJ1-4; no clear D. This CDR3 has 15 amino acids. Germline-derived CDR1 and CDR2 are LNHDA and SQIVND (reference sequence). Trimming pared 0 bases from V and 1 base from J, leaving 6 bases between.

The chain is built from TRBV13 and TRBJ2-5; a possible D gene is TRBD2 (5 bases). Germline-derived CDR1 and CDR2 are PRHDT and FYEKMQ (reference sequence). Trimming cost V 0 bases and J 5 bases, with 10 bases left between them. The CDR3 sequence is 14 residues long. The CDR3 nucleotides read TGTGCCAGCAGCTTAGGGAGACTAACGGAGACCCAGTACTTC. Its translation: CASSLGRLTETQYF.

This clone was recorded a few times. This sequence joins TRBV9 and TRBJ2-7; D is ambiguous. The germline V and J ends were trimmed by 2 bases and 5 bases, with 14 bases remaining between them. The CDR3 contains 14 residues. CDR1 is SGDLS, CDR2 YYNGEE, per germline. Here the CDR3 reads CASSVTGGVDEQYF. DNA of the CDR3: TGTGCCAGCAGCGTTACTGGCGGCGTTGACGAGCAGTACTTC.

This clone was picked up one time. The chain has TRBV7-2 and TRBJ1-4, with 9 nucleotides matching TRBD1. CDR3 length: 17 amino acids. The V segment lost 4 bases and the J segment 8 bases; nucleotides outside the gene matches: 14. Germline assignment: CDR1 SGHTA and CDR2 FQGNSA. The CDR3 DNA sequence: TGTGCCAGCAGCTCCAAACCGAAGGACAGGGGTAGCGAAAAACTGTTTTTT. Translating gives CASSSKPKDRGSEKLFF.

V is TRBV5-1 and J is TRBJ1-2; D ambiguous. The CDR3 loop spans 14 amino acids. Germline V gives CDR1 SGHRS, CDR2 YFSETQ. V was cut by 0 bases and J by 4 bases, with 10 bases left in between. DNA for the CDR3: TGCGCCAGCAGCTTGGAGGTGACTATCTATGGCTACACCTTC. Its translation is CASSLEVTIYGYTF.

The chain employs TRBV28 and TRBJ2-3; 10 bases line up with TRBD1. CDR1 and CDR2 (germline): MDHEN, SYDVKM. CDR3 size: 14 residues. Losses at the gene ends were 5 bases for V and 4 bases for J; bases not matched to a gene: 3. The CDR3 protein is CASSTTGGPDTQYF. For the CDR3, the DNA is TGTGCCAGCAGTACGACAGGGGGCCCAGATACGCAGTATTTT.

The chain has TRBV30 and TRBJ1-4; 9 bases agree with TRBD1. Unmatched junction bases numbered 13, after V lost 3 bases and J lost 8 bases. This CDR3 comprises 16 residues. Germline V lookup: CDR1 GTSNPN, CDR2 SVGIG (reference sequence). The CDR3 loop reads CAWSLRTGARNEKLFF. CDR3 nucleotide sequence: TGTGCCTGGAGCCTCAGGACAGGGGCCCGAAACGAAAAACTGTTTTTT.

This clone has just a few counts. This chain joins TRBV6-5 and TRBJ1-3; a possible D gene is TRBD1 (6 bases). Germline CDR1 is MNHEY and CDR2 is SVGAGI. The CDR3 runs 14 residues. With 5 bases removed from V and 0 bases from J, the gap between germline ends came to 8 bases. CDR3: CASSLGGSGNTIYF. DNA of the CDR3: TGTGCCAGCAGTCTAGGGGGCTCTGGAAACACCATATATTTT.

This sequence joins TRBV9 and TRBJ1-3; tentatively, D is TRBD1 (5 bases). Germline assignment: CDR1 SGDLS and CDR2 YYNGEE. Deletions cut 0 bases from V and 0 bases from J, with 10 bases between. CDR3 length: 16 amino acids. This CDR3 reads CASSVAGRDSGNTIYF. The CDR3 bases are TGTGCCAGCAGCGTAGCCGGCAGGGACTCTGGAAACACCATATATTTT.

V gene TRBV13 combines with J gene TRBJ1-1; D is ambiguous. CDR3 length equals 16 residues. From germline, CDR1 is PRHDT and CDR2 FYEKMQ (reference sequence). Between the trimmed V and J ends, which lost 5 bases and 4 bases, there was a span of 20 bases. The chain's CDR3 is CASSRDVGIWGTEAFF. The CDR3 bases are TGTGCCAGCAGCCGAGATGTCGGGATTTGGGGCACTGAAGCTTTCTTT.

CDR3 amino acids: CASSMTAYTEAFF. For the CDR3, the DNA is TGTGCCAGTAGTATGACAGCCTACACTGAAGCTTTCTTT. The J gene is TRBJ1-1, the V gene TRBV19; D possibly corresponds to TRBD1 (5 bases). V was trimmed by 3 bases and J by 3 bases, leaving 8 bases between them. The CDR3 spans 13 residues. Looked up from germline, CDR1 is LNHDA and CDR2 is SQIVND (reference sequence).